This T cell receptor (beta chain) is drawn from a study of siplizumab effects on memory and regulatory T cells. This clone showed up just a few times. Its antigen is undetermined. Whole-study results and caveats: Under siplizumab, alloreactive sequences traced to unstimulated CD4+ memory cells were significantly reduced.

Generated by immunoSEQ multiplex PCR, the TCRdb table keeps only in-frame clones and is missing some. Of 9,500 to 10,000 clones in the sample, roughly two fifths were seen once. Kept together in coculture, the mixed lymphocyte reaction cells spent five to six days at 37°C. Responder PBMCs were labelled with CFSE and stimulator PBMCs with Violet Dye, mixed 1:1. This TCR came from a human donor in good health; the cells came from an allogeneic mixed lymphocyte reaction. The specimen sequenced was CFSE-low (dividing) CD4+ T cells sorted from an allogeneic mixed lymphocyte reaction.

Here the CDR3 DNA reads TGCGCCAGCAGCCAAGATGGGGACAGGGCGCAGCCCCAGCATTTT. This sequence encodes CASSQDGDRAQPQHF. The rearrangement links TRBV4-3 to TRBJ1-5; 9 bases map to TRBD1. Germline V gives CDR1 LGHNA, CDR2 YSLEER. The CDR3 spans 15 residues. V trimming: 0 bases; J trimming: 7 bases; junction bases outside the gene matches: 4.